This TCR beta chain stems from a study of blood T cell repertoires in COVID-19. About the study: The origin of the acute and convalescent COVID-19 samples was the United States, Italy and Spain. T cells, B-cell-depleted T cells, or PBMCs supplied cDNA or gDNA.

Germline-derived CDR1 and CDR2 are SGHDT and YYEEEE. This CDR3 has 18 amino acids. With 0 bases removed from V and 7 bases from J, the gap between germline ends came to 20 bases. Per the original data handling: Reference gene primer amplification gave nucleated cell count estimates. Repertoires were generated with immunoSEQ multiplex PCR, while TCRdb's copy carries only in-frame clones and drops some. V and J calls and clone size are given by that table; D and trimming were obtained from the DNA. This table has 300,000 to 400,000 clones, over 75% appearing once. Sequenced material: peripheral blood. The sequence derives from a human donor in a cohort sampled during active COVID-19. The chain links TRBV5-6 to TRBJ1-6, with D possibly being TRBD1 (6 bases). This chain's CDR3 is CASSLVSIRLGGNSPLHF. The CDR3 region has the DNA TGTGCCAGCAGCTTGGTTTCGATCCGGCTAGGGGGAAATTCACCCCTCCACTTT.